These 19 T cell receptor beta chains were sequenced from one sample in a study of blood T cell repertoires in COVID-19. Repertoires were generated with immunoSEQ multiplex PCR, while TCRdb's copy carries only in-frame clones and drops some. The data contain 150,000 or so clones, 70% to 80% of them singletons. Sequencing was performed on peripheral blood. The receptors were sampled from a woman between 50 and 59 years old with active or convalescent COVID-19.

V and J are TRBV30 and TRBJ1-1, with D uncertain. The CDR3 spans 13 residues. Germline assignment: CDR1 GTSNPN and CDR2 SVGIG (reference sequence). Trimming left V 8 bases short and J 3 bases short, with 16 bases between. CDR3 sequence reads: CAGSPEAYTEAFF. The CDR3 DNA follows: TGTGCCGGAAGCCCGGAGGCATACACTGAAGCTTTCTTT.

This chain uses TRBV7-2 with TRBJ2-2, with D perhaps matching TRBD2 (5 bases). The V gene lost 3 bases and the J gene lost 5 bases, with 7 bases spanning the gap. Germline V gives CDR1 SGHTA, CDR2 FQGNSA. There are 13 residues in the CDR3. CDR3 protein: CASSFWETGELFF. The CDR3 coding sequence is TGTGCCAGCAGCTTTTGGGAGACCGGGGAGCTGTTTTTT.

The chain uses TRBV7-2 and TRBJ2-5, with a tentative D call TRBD2 (6 bases). Germline V gene data show CDR1 as SGHTA and CDR2 as FQGNSA. The germline V and J ends were trimmed by 3 bases and 9 bases, with 20 bases remaining between them. This CDR3 comprises 15 residues. This chain's CDR3 is CASSLRAGPQFAQYF. The CDR3 region has the DNA TGTGCCAGCAGCTTGCGGGCGGGGCCTCAATTCGCCCAGTACTTC.

The chain couples TRBV20-1 to TRBJ1-2; no clear D. V was shortened by 5 bases and J by 6 bases, with 10 bases between the two germline ends. Looked up from germline, CDR1 is DFQATT and CDR2 is SNEGSKA (reference sequence). This CDR3 is 11 amino acids long. The CDR3 coding sequence is TGCAGTGCTGGGAGATTAAATGGCTACACCTTC. Translated: CSAGRLNGYTF.

The chain combines TRBV30 with TRBJ2-7; 7 bases agree with TRBD1. V lost 1 base to trimming and J lost 6 bases; unmatched junction nucleotides: 9. Per the germline V gene, CDR1 is GTSNPN and CDR2 is SVGIG (reference sequence). The CDR3 totals 14 residues. The CDR3 region is CAWSEGGEEVEQYF. The CDR3 DNA is TGTGCCTGGAGTGAAGGGGGCGAAGAGGTCGAGCAGTACTTC. Combining the CDR3 with reference TRBV30 and TRBJ2-7 gives the whole variable domain SQTIHQWPATLVQPVGSPLSLECTVEGTSNPNLYWYRQAAGRGLQLLFYSVGIGQISSEVPQNLSASRPQDRQFILSSKKLLLSDSGFYLCAWSEGGEEVEQYFGPGTRLTVT.

The chain employs TRBV6-1 and TRBJ2-7; 8 bases match TRBD1. This CDR3 spans 14 amino acids. The germline V gene has CDR1 MNHNS and CDR2 SASEGT. With V trimmed by 3 bases and J by 5 bases, 6 bases remained unmatched. DNA of the CDR3: TGTGCCAGCAGTGACAGGGGGCTCTACGACGAGCAGTACTTC. It encodes CASSDRGLYDEQYF.

The chain employs TRBV10-3 and TRBJ1-5; no reliable D call. The V end was cut by 0 bases, the J end by 5 bases, with 8 bases between. The CDR3 contains 14 residues. Germline V gene lookup returns CDR1 ENHRY and CDR2 SYGVKD. The DNA for the CDR3 is TGTGCCATCAGTGAGTCCGGGTATGATCAGCCCCAGCATTTT. As protein: CAISESGYDQPQHF.

CDR3: CSVTRTGPNEQFF. The CDR3 nucleotides are TGCAGCGTGACCCGAACAGGGCCCAATGAGCAGTTCTTC. The chain has TRBV29-1 and TRBJ2-1, with D perhaps TRBD1 (6 bases). This CDR3 has 13 residues. The germline gives CDR1 SQVTM, CDR2 ANQGSEA. V lost 6 bases and J lost 6, with 15 bases in between.

The V gene is TRBV19, the J gene TRBJ1-2, with TRBD1 identical over 7 bases. Germline V gives CDR1 LNHDA, CDR2 SQIVND (reference sequence). Unmatched junction bases numbered 11, after V lost 6 bases and J lost 4 bases. The CDR3 covers 15 residues. The CDR3 bases are TGTGCCAGTAGGTCTCCGGGACAGAAACTCTATGGCTACACCTTC. Translated, it gives CASRSPGQKLYGYTF. Together with reference TRBV19 and TRBJ1-2, the CDR3 gives the full variable domain: DGGITQSPKYLFRKEGQNVTLSCEQNLNHDAMYWYRQDPGQGLRLIYYSQIVNDFQKGDIAEGYSVSREKKESFPLTVTSAQKNPTAFYLCASRSPGQKLYGYTFGSGTRLTVV.

The chain employs TRBV6-5 and TRBJ1-2, with D possibly TRBD1 on 6 matching bases. Per the germline V gene, CDR1 is MNHEY and CDR2 is SVGAGI. The germline V and J ends were trimmed by 0 bases and 12 bases, with 20 bases remaining between them. This CDR3 spans 15 amino acids. Here the CDR3 DNA reads TGTGCCAGCAGTTACTCGCGACAGGTTGTCAGTCGGCACACCTTC. It specifies CASSYSRQVVSRHTF.

CDR3: CASSSGVNTIYF. CDR3 DNA: TGTGCCAGCAGTTCCGGTGTAAACACCATATATTTT. This chain joins TRBV12-3 or TRBV12-4 and TRBJ1-3, with D unresolved. This CDR3 is 12 amino acids long. Trimming removed 4 bases from V and 6 bases from J, with 7 bases in between.

The chain carries TRBV2 and TRBJ2-5, with 13 positions matching TRBD2. CDR1 is SNHLY and CDR2 is FYNNEI in the germline V gene. The CDR3 covers 15 residues. J lost 5 bases, V lost 6 bases, and 6 bases had no gene match. In nucleotides, the CDR3 is TGTGCCAGCAGGACTAGCGGGGGGCCGGGGGAGACCCAGTACTTC. Protein sequence: CASRTSGGPGETQYF.

The chain recombines TRBV3-1 (or the pseudogene TRBV3-2) with TRBJ2-1; 9 bases match TRBD2. This CDR3 is built from 13 residues. The trim removed 4 bases at V and 16 bases at J, leaving 11 bases unmatched. CDR1 is LGHDT, CDR2 YNNKEL, per germline (reference sequence). CDR3 DNA: TGTGCCAGCAGCCCGAGAGCGGGGGGAGCTGGATTCTTC. This codes for CASSPRAGGAGFF.

The chain employs TRBV28 and TRBJ1-2; D may be TRBD1 (6 bases). The CDR3 totals 13 residues. Germline lookup yields CDR1 MDHEN and CDR2 SYDVKM. The germline V and J ends were trimmed by 4 bases and 4 bases, with 10 bases remaining between them. DNA of the CDR3: TGTGCCAGCAGTTCTGGGACACTCTATGGCTACACCTTC. It specifies CASSSGTLYGYTF.

V gene TRBV4-2 combines with J gene TRBJ2-7, with TRBD2 matching over 9 bases. Germline lookup yields CDR1 LGHNA and CDR2 YNFKEQ. CDR3 length equals 15 residues. Germline trimming cut 4 bases from V and 4 bases from J; bases unmatched to any gene: 8. DNA for the CDR3: TGTGCCAGCAGCCCCCAGGTAGCGGGGGATTACGAGCAGTACTTC. Its protein is CASSPQVAGDYEQYF.

Concerning this clone: Distinct nucleotide sequences in the sample also encode this CDR3. This chain links TRBV9 with TRBJ1-2, with D unresolved. The CDR3 contains 12 residues. Germline lookup yields CDR1 SGDLS and CDR2 YYNGEE. The V gene lost 0 bases and the J gene lost 7 bases, with 7 bases spanning the gap. This chain's CDR3 is CASSVAGGGYTF. CDR3 in DNA: TGTGCCAGCAGCGTAGCAGGAGGTGGCTACACCTTC.

This chain uses TRBV12-3 or TRBV12-4 with TRBJ1-4; no clear D gene. This CDR3 spans 13 amino acids. Trimming left V 7 bases short and J 8 bases short, with 14 bases between. The CDR3 is CASTGYSGEKLFF. The CDR3 DNA reads as TGTGCCAGCACCGGATACAGTGGCGAAAAACTGTTTTTT.

Details on this clone: The sample contains more than one DNA sequence encoding this CDR3. The chain employs TRBV7-3 and TRBJ2-1; 9 nucleotides line up with TRBD2. The V segment lost 5 bases and the J segment 0 bases; nucleotides outside the gene matches: 11. The CDR3 loop spans 18 amino acids. The germline gives CDR1 SGHTA, CDR2 FQGTGA. CDR3 loop: CASSLQPLAGYSYNEQFF. The CDR3 DNA sequence: TGTGCCAGCAGCCTACAACCCCTAGCGGGGTACTCCTACAATGAGCAGTTCTTC. The variable domain in full, completed from reference TRBV7-3 and TRBJ2-1, reads GAGVSQTPSNKVTEKGKYVELRCDPISGHTALYWYRQSLGQGPEFLIYFQGTGAADDSGLPNDRFFAVRPEGSVSTLKIQRTERGDSAVYLCASSLQPLAGYSYNEQFFGPGTRLTVL.

The V call is TRBV2, the J call TRBJ1-6; D not certain. Germline V lookup: CDR1 SNHLY, CDR2 FYNNEI. CDR3 length equals 12 residues. Between the trimmed V and J ends, which lost 1 base and 10 bases, there was a span of 5 bases. As DNA, the CDR3 is TGTGCCAGCAGTGAAGTGGCCTCACCCCTCCACTTT. It encodes CASSEVASPLHF.